This TCR beta chain stems from a study of cytomegalovirus exposure and HLA in healthy donors. Points from the study as a whole: It was shown in a later analysis that HLA-associated TCR beta chains were more clonally expanded than other, equally common chains. A few CMV-associated chains proved CMV antigen-specific in vitro.

This clone was observed at least ten times. Antigen: not known. CDR3 length equals 12 residues. Germline V gene lookup returns CDR1 SNHLY and CDR2 FYNNEI. Trimming removed 4 bases at V and 11 bases at J, with 12 bases between. The PCR contained 60 Vbeta and 13 Jbeta primers. Produced via immunoSEQ multiplex PCR; TCRdb's table is partial and in-frame only. The sample shows over 150,000 clones, approximately 78% of them seen only once. The chain has TRBV2 and TRBJ1-5; D unclear. What was sequenced was PBMCs. The source is a woman in her twenties or thirties in good health and CMV-seropositive. CDR3 in DNA: TGTGCCAGCAGTGGGCAGGTATCGACCCAGCATTTT. As protein: CASSGQVSTQHF.